This entry describes one TCR beta chain. Its antigen is still unknown. The sample originates from a study of T cell responses to AZD1222 COVID-19 vaccine. General study findings and limits: Repertoire collection took place solely once the T cell response had peaked. The donors showed a predominance of white British ancestry and of females, with possible underestimation of clonal diversity. Only 5 or 6 individuals given AZD1222 were seropositive at baseline.

The method was immunoSEQ multiplex PCR; TCRdb's version includes in-frame clones alone and lacks a portion of them. The table includes around 160,000 clones, around 92% detected once. V lost 0 bases, J lost 2 bases, and 10 bases lay in between. The length of the CDR3 is 15 residues. Per germline, CDR1 SGHAT and CDR2 FQNNGV. The chain recombines TRBV11-2 with TRBJ1-2; possible D gene TRBD1, 6 bases. The sequenced sample was peripheral blood, obtained 28 days after the second AZD1222 dose. This clonotype was obtained from an adult who received the AZD1222 COVID-19 vaccine. The CDR3 DNA follows: TGTGCCAGCAGCTTAGAACCAGGGGAAAACTATGGCTACACCTTC. Translated, it gives CASSLEPGENYGYTF.